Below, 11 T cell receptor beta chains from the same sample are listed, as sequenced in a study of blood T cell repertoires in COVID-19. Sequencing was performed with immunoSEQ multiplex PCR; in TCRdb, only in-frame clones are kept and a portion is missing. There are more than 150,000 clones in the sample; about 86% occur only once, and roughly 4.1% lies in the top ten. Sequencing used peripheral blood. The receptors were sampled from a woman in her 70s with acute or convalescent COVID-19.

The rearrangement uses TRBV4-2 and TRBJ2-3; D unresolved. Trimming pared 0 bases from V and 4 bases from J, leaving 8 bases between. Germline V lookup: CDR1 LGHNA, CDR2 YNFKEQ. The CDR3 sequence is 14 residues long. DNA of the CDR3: TGTGCCAGCAGCCAAGAGGTACTGGCAGATACGCAGTATTTT. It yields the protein CASSQEVLADTQYF.

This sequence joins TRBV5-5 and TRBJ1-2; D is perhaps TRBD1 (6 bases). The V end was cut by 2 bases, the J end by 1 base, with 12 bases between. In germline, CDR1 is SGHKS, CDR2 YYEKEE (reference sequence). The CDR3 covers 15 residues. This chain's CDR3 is CASSFMLGHNYGYTF. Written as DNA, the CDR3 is TGTGCCAGCAGCTTCATGTTGGGACATAACTATGGCTACACCTTC. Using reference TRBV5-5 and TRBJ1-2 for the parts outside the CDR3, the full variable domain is DAGVTQSPTHLIKTRGQQVTLRCSPISGHKSVSWYQQVLGQGPQFIFQYYEKEERGRGNFPDRFSARQFPNYSSELNVNALLLGDSALYLCASSFMLGHNYGYTFGSGTRLTVV.

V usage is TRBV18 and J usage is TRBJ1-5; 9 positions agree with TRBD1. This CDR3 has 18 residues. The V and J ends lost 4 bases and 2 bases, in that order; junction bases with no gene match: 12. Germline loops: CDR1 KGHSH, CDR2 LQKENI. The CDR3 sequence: CASSLAPPTGGRNQPQHF. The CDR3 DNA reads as TGTGCCAGCTCACTAGCTCCCCCCACAGGGGGCCGCAATCAGCCCCAGCATTTT.

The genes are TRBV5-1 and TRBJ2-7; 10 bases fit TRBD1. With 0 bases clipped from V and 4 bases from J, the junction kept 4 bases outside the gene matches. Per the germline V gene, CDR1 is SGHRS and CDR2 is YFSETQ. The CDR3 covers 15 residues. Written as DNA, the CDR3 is TGCGCCAGCAGCTTGGCAGGGACAGGGGCGTACGAGCAGTACTTC. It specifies CASSLAGTGAYEQYF.

Here the CDR3 reads CSVGTGTGVTEAFF. The CDR3, as DNA: TGCAGCGTAGGAACCGGGACAGGGGTCACTGAAGCTTTCTTT. This chain uses TRBV29-1 with TRBJ1-1; 10 bases match TRBD1. Unmatched junction bases numbered 8, after V lost 6 bases and J lost 4 bases. CDR3 length: 14 amino acids. The V gene's germline CDR1 is SQVTM and CDR2 ANQGSEA. The full variable domain, completed using reference TRBV29-1 and TRBJ1-1, is SAVISQKPSRDICQRGTSLTIQCQVDSQVTMMFWYRQQPGQSLTLIATANQGSEATYESGFVIDKFPISRPNLTFSTLTVSNMSPEDSSIYLCSVGTGTGVTEAFFGQGTRLTVV.

In nucleotides, the CDR3 is TGTGCCAGCTTACCGGGAGCCCCTGCTGCTACTGAAGCTTTCTTT. Protein sequence: CASLPGAPAATEAFF. The gene calls are TRBV5-6 and TRBJ1-1; D not resolved. V gave up 7 bases and J gave up 5 bases, with 21 bases separating them. Germline assignment: CDR1 SGHDT and CDR2 YYEEEE. The CDR3 runs to 15 residues.

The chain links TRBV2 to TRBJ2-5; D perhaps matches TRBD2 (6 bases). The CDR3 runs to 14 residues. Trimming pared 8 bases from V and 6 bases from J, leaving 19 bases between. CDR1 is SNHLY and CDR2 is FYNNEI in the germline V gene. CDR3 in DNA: TGTGCCAGCGATCTGGGGGGTATCAGGAAGACCCAGTACTTC. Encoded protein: CASDLGGIRKTQYF.

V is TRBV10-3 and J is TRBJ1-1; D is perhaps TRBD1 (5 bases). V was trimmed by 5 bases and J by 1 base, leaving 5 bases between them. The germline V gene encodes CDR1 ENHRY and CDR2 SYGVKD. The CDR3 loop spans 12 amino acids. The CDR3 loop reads CAISQGNTEAFF. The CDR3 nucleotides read TGTGCCATCAGTCAGGGGAACACTGAAGCTTTCTTT.

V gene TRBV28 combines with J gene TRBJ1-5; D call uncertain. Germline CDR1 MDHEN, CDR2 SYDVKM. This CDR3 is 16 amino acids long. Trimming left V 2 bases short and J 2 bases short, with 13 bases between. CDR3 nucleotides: TGTGCCAGCAGTTTACGGGGATTTGGGGGCAATCAGCCCCAGCATTTT. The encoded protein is CASSLRGFGGNQPQHF. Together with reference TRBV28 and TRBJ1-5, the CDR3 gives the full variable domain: DVKVTQSSRYLVKRTGEKVFLECVQDMDHENMFWYRQDPGLGLRLIYFSYDVKMKEKGDIPEGYSVSREKKERFSLILESASTNQTSMYLCASSLRGFGGNQPQHFGDGTRLSIL.

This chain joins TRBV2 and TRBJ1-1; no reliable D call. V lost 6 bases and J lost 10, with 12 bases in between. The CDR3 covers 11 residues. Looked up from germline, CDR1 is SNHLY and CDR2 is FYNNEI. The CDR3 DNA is TGTGCCAGCAGAGGCCCCGGAGGAGCTTTCTTT. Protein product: CASRGPGGAFF.

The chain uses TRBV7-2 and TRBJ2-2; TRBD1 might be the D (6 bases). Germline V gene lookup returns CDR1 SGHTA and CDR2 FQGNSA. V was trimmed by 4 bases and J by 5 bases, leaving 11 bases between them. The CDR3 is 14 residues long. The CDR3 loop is CASSSAGVTGELFF. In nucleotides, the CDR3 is TGTGCCAGCAGCTCCGCAGGGGTGACCGGGGAGCTGTTTTTT. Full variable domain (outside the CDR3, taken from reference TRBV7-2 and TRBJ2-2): GAGVSQSPSNKVTEKGKDVELRCDPISGHTALYWYRQSLGQGLEFLIYFQGNSAPDKSGLPSDRFSAERTGGSVSTLTIQRTQQEDSAVYLCASSSAGVTGELFFGEGSRLTVL.